This T cell receptor beta chain was sequenced in a study of CD8 T cells in Susac syndrome (dated by TCRdb to the late 2010s). Concerning the study at large: The study used repertoire sequencing to test whether antigen drove CD8+ T cell activation and differentiation in Susac syndrome. Clonality of the CD8+ T cell repertoire was compared between eleven to twelve healthy donors, approximately 14 Susac syndrome patients and 15 multiple sclerosis patients.

Peripheral blood CD8+ and CD4+ T cells from healthy donors, Susac syndrome patients and multiple sclerosis patients were profiled by high-throughput TCR beta sequencing. Multiple sclerosis controls were treatment-naive patients with stable or active relapsing-remitting disease fulfilling revised McDonald criteria. Bulk CD8+ and CD4+ T cells were purified magnetically by negative isolation, whereas CD8+ TEMRA cells were enriched by FACS. Blood was collected in EDTA tubes and processed within 24 hours, with PBMCs isolated through density gradient centrifugation. PBMCs intended for TCR sequencing were cryopreserved in liquid nitrogen and thawed later in a water bath at 37 degrees C. A purity of at least 90% was achieved for sorted or isolated CD4+, CD8+ and CD8+ TEMRA cells. RNA was extracted using the RNeasy kit, and about 0.45 to 1 ug of the RNA was reverse transcribed with random hexamers. The immunoSEQ multiplex PCR assay, which covers 54 Vbeta and 13 Jbeta segments, was used to amplify TCR beta CDR3 regions. Bias from PCR amplification was corrected by using a synthetic template baseline for primer optimization and for computational correction. The paper's processing steps were these. Reads were assigned to V, D and J genes according to IMGT and analyzed in immunoSEQ Analyzer, with only productive sequences retained. To calculate clonality, Shannon entropy was normalized by log2 of the number of productive unique sequences and then subtracted from one. For each patient and control, public and private clones were evaluated within the 100 most prevalent clones. Susac-specific clones were defined as absent from healthy and MS cohorts, 850 to 1,300 published viral clones and other ImmuneACCESS disease sequences. Starting from the raw public reads, TCRdb applied fastp trimming at Q25, assembled clones with MiXCR and retained in-frame beta chains. Duplicate CDR3 protein sequences are folded into a single record with the most common DNA and genes. TCRdb assigned the V and J calls; the authors' analysis was not used. The sample table shows some 300,000 distinct CDR3 sequences, and about 91% are seen once. The ten most abundant clones make up less than 0.2% of the sample.

Concerning this clonotype itself: Its antigen is unknown. No per-base quality is available; no much larger clone lies one base away.

Trimming takes 2 bases from V and 0 bases from J, and the germline ends sit 12 bases apart. As encoded in the germline V gene, CDR1 is SGDLS while CDR2 is YYNGEE. The CDR3 runs 16 residues from the cysteine to the phenylalanine. The CDR3 DNA has 48 bases and is translated from base 1. What the authors observed across the whole study: The number of individuals in the TCR sequencing and HLA analysis was acknowledged as relatively small.

The receptor was derived from a human donor with multiple sclerosis. This chain is built from TRBV9 and TRBJ2-1; the D call is possibly TRBD1 or TRBD2, each sharing 6 bases. The sample consisted of CD8+ T cells from PBMCs. The DNA sequence is TGTGCCAGCAGCGTCGGGGGCGGAAACTCCTACAATGAGCAGTTCTTC. Its translation reads: CASSVGGGNSYNEQFF.